This T cell receptor (beta chain) was observed in a study of blood T cell repertoires in COVID-19. The table came from immunoSEQ multiplex PCR; TCRdb's copy has only in-frame clones and leaves some out. The sample holds about 160,000 clones, 90% to 95% seen once. The CDR3 covers 16 residues. V shed 0 bases and J 3 bases; nucleotides not matched to a gene: 5. Per germline, CDR1 SGDLS and CDR2 YYNGEE. J is TRBJ2-7 and V is TRBV9; 11 nucleotides align to TRBD1. The TCR originated in a man in his fifties or sixties with acute or convalescent COVID-19. Sequences were obtained from peripheral blood. CDR3 region: CASSVDSGTGGYEQYF. CDR3 DNA: TGTGCCAGCAGCGTAGACTCCGGGACAGGGGGCTACGAGCAGTACTTC.